This T cell receptor (beta chain) stems from a study of cytomegalovirus exposure and HLA in healthy donors. Whole-study context: An earlier analysis identified 117 million unique TCR beta sequences in about 200 million T cells.

The study's findings and limits: A few of the chains that were CMV-associated were confirmed in vitro to be specific for CMV antigens. Productive rates of about 90% or about 30% were seen for most TCR beta V segments in an earlier analysis. Analysis was carried out at a later point, and it linked a missense DCLRE1C variant to TCR beta V- and J-gene trimming.

In the PCR, 60 Vbeta and 13 Jbeta primers were used. Sequencing was performed with immunoSEQ multiplex PCR; in TCRdb, only in-frame clones are kept and a portion is missing. This table holds about 140,000 clones, about four fifths found once. Germline CDR1 SGDLS, CDR2 YYNGEE. CDR3 length: 15 amino acids. Losses at the gene ends were 0 bases for V and 2 bases for J; bases not matched to a gene: 2. As regards this clone: Its antigen is unknown.

This TCR derives from a woman aged 40 to 50 in good health and CMV-seropositive. The chain recombines TRBV9 with TRBJ2-5; TRBD2 agrees at 9 bases. The sequencing sample was made of PBMCs. The DNA of the CDR3 is TGTGCCAGCAGCGTAGTTAGCGGGGGACAAGAGACCCAGTACTTC. It yields the protein CASSVVSGGQETQYF.